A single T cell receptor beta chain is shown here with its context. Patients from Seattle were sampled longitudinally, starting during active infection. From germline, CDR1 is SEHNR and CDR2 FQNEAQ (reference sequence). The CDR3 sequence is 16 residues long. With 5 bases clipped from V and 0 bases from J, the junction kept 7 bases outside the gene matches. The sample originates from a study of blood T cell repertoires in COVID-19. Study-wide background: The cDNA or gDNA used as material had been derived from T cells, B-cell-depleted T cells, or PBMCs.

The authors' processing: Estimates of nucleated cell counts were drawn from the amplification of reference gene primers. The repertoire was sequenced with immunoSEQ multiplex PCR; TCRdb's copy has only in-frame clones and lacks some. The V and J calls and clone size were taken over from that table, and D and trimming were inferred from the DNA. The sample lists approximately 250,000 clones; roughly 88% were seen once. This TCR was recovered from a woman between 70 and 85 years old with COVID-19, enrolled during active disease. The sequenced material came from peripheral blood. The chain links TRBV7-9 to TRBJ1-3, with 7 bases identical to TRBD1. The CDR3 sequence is CASSNGQAFSGNTIYF. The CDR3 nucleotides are TGTGCCAGCAGCAATGGACAGGCTTTCTCTGGAAACACCATATATTTT.